This note documents a single T cell receptor (beta chain) sequence. The antigen remains undetermined. The V gene's germline CDR1 is SGHKS and CDR2 YYEKEE (reference sequence). This CDR3 is built from 12 residues. The germline V and J ends were trimmed by 4 bases and 4 bases, with 8 bases remaining between them. Generation of TCR cDNA used 5'RACE template switching (which added a universal primer site and UMIs). In TCRdb, the 5' RACE reads were re-called with MiXCR into one record per CDR3 protein. The sample includes 500,000 to 650,000 distinct CDR3 sequences, about 17% of them seen just once. The sample is drawn from a study of T cells after yellow fever vaccination. The study's findings and limits: Peaking on day 5 versus 15, the secondary response was faster but weaker. Subsequent to the booster, the majority of primary-vaccination clones reappeared (around 96% CD4, 88% CD8).

The clonotype originates from a man younger than 30 who received the YFV17D yellow fever vaccine. The sequences come from PBMCs, collected 5 to 6 days after the first yellow fever vaccination. The rearrangement joins TRBV5-5 to TRBJ1-2; TRBD1 might be the D (5 bases). The CDR3 nucleotides are TGTGCCAGCAGCCAGGGAGTCTATGGCTACACCTTC. As protein: CASSQGVYGYTF.